One sample yielded the 24 T cell receptor beta chains listed below, sequenced in a study of blood T cell repertoires in COVID-19. The method was immunoSEQ multiplex PCR; TCRdb's version includes in-frame clones alone and lacks a portion of them. This table has tens of thousands of clones, around 90% appearing once. The sequencing sample was made of peripheral blood. The receptors come from a woman between 45 and 65 years old with active or convalescent COVID-19.

The genes are TRBV5-1 and TRBJ2-3; D might be TRBD1 (6 bases). This CDR3 spans 15 amino acids. Per germline, CDR1 SGHRS and CDR2 YFSETQ. The V end lost 0 bases, the J end lost 6 bases, and 14 bases lay between the germline ends. CDR3 DNA: TGCGCCAGCAGCTTGGACCCCCGACAGGAGGATACGCAGTATTTT. Its protein product is CASSLDPRQEDTQYF.

V is TRBV5-6 and J is TRBJ2-5; D is perhaps TRBD2 (5 bases). Looked up from germline, CDR1 is SGHDT and CDR2 is YYEEEE. The V and J ends lost 4 bases and 2 bases respectively, with 15 bases between them. The CDR3 has 15 residues. The CDR3: CASSPGTLPQETQYF. The CDR3 region has the DNA TGTGCCAGCAGCCCGGGAACCCTCCCACAAGAGACCCAGTACTTC.

The chain joins TRBV19 to TRBJ1-5, with D unresolved. This CDR3 has 13 amino acids. Trimming took off 5 bases at V and 3 bases at J, with 8 bases between the two ends. Germline CDR1 and CDR2: LNHDA and SQIVND (reference sequence). In DNA form, the CDR3 reads TGTGCCAGTAGTCCCCTTCCCAATCAGCCCCAGCATTTT. It codes for CASSPLPNQPQHF. The whole variable domain, remainder taken from reference TRBV19 and TRBJ1-5, is DGGITQSPKYLFRKEGQNVTLSCEQNLNHDAMYWYRQDPGQGLRLIYYSQIVNDFQKGDIAEGYSVSREKKESFPLTVTSAQKNPTAFYLCASSPLPNQPQHFGDGTRLSIL.

The genes are TRBV6-5 and TRBJ1-2; D remains ambiguous. The CDR3 loop spans 13 amino acids. The V end lost 5 bases, the J end lost 3 bases, and 10 bases lay between the germline ends. Germline lookup yields CDR1 MNHEY and CDR2 SVGAGI. DNA of the CDR3: TGTGCCAGCAGTCCGGGTGGAGACTATGGCTACACCTTC. Translating it yields CASSPGGDYGYTF.

The chain joins TRBV6-5 to TRBJ1-1; TRBD1 might be the D (5 bases). Germline lookup yields CDR1 MNHEY and CDR2 SVGAGI. V was pared by 7 bases and J by 2 bases, with 11 bases between. The CDR3 loop spans 13 amino acids. The CDR3 spells CASNGHPNTEAFF. The CDR3 coding sequence is TGTGCCAGCAATGGACATCCAAACACTGAAGCTTTCTTT.

This clone was found once. The V and J genes are TRBV19 and TRBJ1-1, with D possibly matching TRBD1 (5 bases). Trimming removed 3 bases at V and 1 base at J, with 6 bases between. Germline CDR1 is LNHDA and CDR2 is SQIVND (reference sequence). The length of the CDR3 is 13 residues. CDR3 coding DNA: TGTGCCAGTAGTATGGGGGGGAACACTGAAGCTTTCTTT. This encodes CASSMGGNTEAFF.

The rearrangement links TRBV6-5 to TRBJ1-2; TRBD1 matches at 7 bases. The V gene end was trimmed by 5 bases and the J gene end by 4 bases; junction bases not matched to a gene: 4. Per the germline V gene, CDR1 is MNHEY and CDR2 is SVGAGI. This CDR3 has 13 amino acids. This CDR3 reads CASSPGTVYGYTF. CDR3 sequence (DNA): TGTGCCAGCAGTCCCGGGACAGTCTATGGCTACACCTTC.

For this clone: The junction and the germline gene differ at one end; a read error may be behind it. The V and J genes are TRBV7-9 and TRBJ2-7, with D possibly being TRBD2 (6 bases). The CDR3 covers 12 residues. The V gene's germline CDR1 is SEHNR and CDR2 FQNEAQ (reference sequence). The CDR3 nucleotides read TGTGCCAGCAGCTTAGATTGGGGGGACTTGGACTTC. This translates into CASSLDWGDLDF.

This chain uses TRBV6-2 or TRBV6-3 with TRBJ1-1; 7 positions agree with TRBD1. The CDR3 consists of 14 residues. Germline values: CDR1 MNHEY, CDR2 SVGEGT. The V and J ends lost 2 bases and 5 bases, in that order; junction bases with no gene match: 5. Written as DNA, the CDR3 is TGTGCCAGCAGTTACGGGCAGGGGGTGACTGAAGCTTTCTTT. Its translation: CASSYGQGVTEAFF.

The V and J genes are TRBV10-3 and TRBJ2-5, with D maybe TRBD1 (6 bases). Trimming removed 5 bases from V and 5 bases from J, with 15 bases in between. This CDR3 is 14 amino acids long. Germline V gives CDR1 ENHRY, CDR2 SYGVKD. The chain's CDR3 is CAISTGQPPETQYF. The CDR3 DNA is TGTGCCATCAGTACAGGACAGCCCCCCGAGACCCAGTACTTC.

V usage is TRBV29-1 and J usage is TRBJ1-1, with unresolved D. CDR1 SQVTM and CDR2 ANQGSEA come from the germline V gene. The CDR3 contains 13 residues. The V end lost 4 bases, the J end lost 6 bases, and 15 bases lay between the germline ends. CDR3 sequence reads: CSVVPEGSAEAFF. The DNA of the CDR3 is TGCAGCGTTGTTCCCGAAGGGAGCGCTGAAGCTTTCTTT.

J is TRBJ2-2 and V is TRBV30; D is undetermined. The CDR3 loop spans 15 amino acids. Trimming removed 3 bases at V and 3 bases at J, with 14 bases between. Germline V lookup: CDR1 GTSNPN, CDR2 SVGIG (reference sequence). The CDR3 reads CAWSSARRDTGELFF. In nucleotides, the CDR3 is TGTGCCTGGAGCTCCGCGAGAAGAGACACCGGGGAGCTGTTTTTT.

The rearrangement links TRBV6-4 to TRBJ2-7, with 8 bases identical to TRBD2. This CDR3 spans 14 amino acids. From germline, CDR1 is MRHNA and CDR2 SNTAGT. V lost 3 bases to trimming and J lost 5 bases; unmatched junction nucleotides: 6. The CDR3 DNA is TGTGCCAGCAGTGAAGGGGGTAGCGGGGACGAGCAGTACTTC. This codes for CASSEGGSGDEQYF.

The chain joins TRBV9 to TRBJ2-7, with 15 bases matching TRBD2. The junction had 6 bases not matched to a gene; V was cut back by 4 bases and J by 7 bases. The CDR3 covers 15 residues. The V gene's germline CDR1 is SGDLS and CDR2 YYNGEE. CDR3 loop: CASSTPGLAGGEQYF. In DNA, the CDR3 is TGTGCCAGCAGCACCCCGGGACTAGCGGGGGGTGAGCAGTACTTC. Full variable domain (remainder filled in from reference TRBV9 and TRBJ2-7): DSGVTQTPKHLITATGQRVTLRCSPRSGDLSVYWYQQSLDQGLQFLIQYYNGEERAKGNILERFSAQQFPDLHSELNLSSLELGDSALYFCASSTPGLAGGEQYFGPGTRLTVT.

The chain combines TRBV7-9 with TRBJ1-2; tentatively, D is TRBD1 (5 bases). V was trimmed by 5 bases and J by 4 bases, leaving 20 bases between them. CDR1 and CDR2 (germline): SEHNR, FQNEAQ (reference sequence). This CDR3 is built from 16 residues. Here the CDR3 DNA reads TGTGCCAGCAGCACCCCCTTGGGCAGGGTGGGCTATGGCTACACCTTC. Residues: CASSTPLGRVGYGYTF.

The J gene is TRBJ1-5, the V gene TRBV30; D may be TRBD1 (5 bases). The length of the CDR3 is 16 residues. V was trimmed by 0 bases and J by 0 bases, leaving 12 bases between them. Germline-derived CDR1 and CDR2 are GTSNPN and SVGIG (reference sequence). Here the CDR3 reads CAWSVGGTYSNQPQHF. CDR3 bases: TGTGCCTGGAGTGTAGGAGGGACCTATAGCAATCAGCCCCAGCATTTT.

The chain has TRBV4-1 and TRBJ1-1; 12 nucleotides line up with TRBD1. Trimming removed 0 bases from V and 8 bases from J; junction bases left unmatched: 4. This CDR3 region has 15 residues. Germline CDR1 MGHRA, CDR2 YSYEKL. The CDR3 spells CASSQDGTGGSEAFF. The CDR3 nucleotides are TGCGCCAGCAGCCAAGATGGGACAGGGGGCTCCGAAGCTTTCTTT.

The rearrangement uses TRBV7-3 and TRBJ2-1; 8 bases agree with TRBD2. The V gene's germline CDR1 is SGHTA and CDR2 FQGTGA. V shed 3 bases and J 5 bases; nucleotides not matched to a gene: 9. The CDR3 runs 16 residues. CDR3: CASSFGGSGTNNEQFF. The CDR3 nucleotides read TGTGCCAGCAGCTTCGGGGGTAGCGGGACTAACAATGAGCAGTTCTTC.

As to this clone: The same CDR3 is also encoded by other DNA sequences in this sample. V and J are TRBV3-1 (or the pseudogene TRBV3-2) and TRBJ2-7; 7 bases map to TRBD1. Per the germline V gene, CDR1 is LGHDT and CDR2 is YNNKEL (reference sequence). This CDR3 comprises 13 residues. The J segment lost 3 bases and the V segment lost 4 bases, leaving 3 bases of the junction unmatched. The CDR3 region is CASSPGQLYEQYF. The DNA for the CDR3 is TGTGCCAGCAGCCCGGGACAGCTCTACGAGCAGTACTTC.

The gene calls are TRBV9 and TRBJ1-1, with a weak D call TRBD1 (6 bases). CDR1 is SGDLS and CDR2 is YYNGEE in the germline V gene. CDR3 length: 17 amino acids. The V end lost 0 bases, the J end lost 0 bases, and 15 bases lay between the germline ends. CDR3 sequence (DNA): TGTGCCAGCAGCGTAGGGGGAGGGGGAGTAATGAACACTGAAGCTTTCTTT. It translates to CASSVGGGGVMNTEAFF.

The chain has TRBV2 and TRBJ2-1; 11 nucleotides match TRBD2. This CDR3 region has 15 residues. CDR1 and CDR2 (germline): SNHLY, FYNNEI. V was pared by 4 bases and J by 4 bases, with 3 bases of the junction left unmatched. CDR3 sequence: CASSAGTSGYNEQFF. The DNA for the CDR3 is TGTGCCAGCAGTGCCGGGACTAGCGGATACAATGAGCAGTTCTTC. The full variable domain, its missing parts supplied by reference TRBV2 and TRBJ2-1, is EPEVTQTPSHQVTQMGQEVILRCVPISNHLYFYWYRQILGQKVEFLVSFYNNEISEKSEIFDDQFSVERPDGSNFTLKIRSTKLEDSAMYFCASSAGTSGYNEQFFGPGTRLTVL.

This chain uses TRBV6-5 with TRBJ2-3; a weak D match, TRBD1 (6 bases). This CDR3 comprises 14 residues. Germline V gene data show CDR1 as MNHEY and CDR2 as SVGAGI. The ends were cut back, 4 bases at V and 7 bases at J, with 15 bases in the middle. CDR3 in DNA: TGTGCCAGCAGTTCCGCTGGGGGCAAATATACGCAGTATTTT. It yields the protein CASSSAGGKYTQYF.

The chain combines TRBV19 with TRBJ2-5; possibly TRBD1 for D (5 bases). The V and J ends lost 4 bases and 0 bases respectively, with 9 bases between them. The germline CDR1 and CDR2 sequences are LNHDA and SQIVND (reference sequence). This CDR3 spans 14 amino acids. The CDR3: CASSSTGNQETQYF. CDR3 coding DNA: TGTGCCAGTAGTAGCACAGGAAACCAAGAGACCCAGTACTTC.

The V and J genes are TRBV27 and TRBJ2-1; D is perhaps TRBD1 (5 bases). Trimming removed 3 bases at V and 3 bases at J, with 12 bases between. Germline V gene data show CDR1 as MNHEY and CDR2 as SMNVEV (reference sequence). This CDR3 has 15 residues. In DNA form, the CDR3 reads TGTGCCAGCAGTTTTTCGACAGCTCACTACAATGAGCAGTTCTTC. This translates into CASSFSTAHYNEQFF.